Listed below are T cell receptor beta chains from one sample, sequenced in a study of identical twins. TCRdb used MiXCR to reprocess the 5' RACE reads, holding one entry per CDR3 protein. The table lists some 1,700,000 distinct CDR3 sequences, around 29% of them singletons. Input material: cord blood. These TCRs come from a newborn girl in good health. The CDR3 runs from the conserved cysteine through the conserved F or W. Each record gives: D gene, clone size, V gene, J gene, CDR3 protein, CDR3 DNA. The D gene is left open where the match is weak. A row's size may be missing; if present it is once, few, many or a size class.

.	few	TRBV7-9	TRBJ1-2	CASRSGRDYGYTF	TGTGCCAGCAGGTCCGGACGAGACTATGGCTACACCTTC
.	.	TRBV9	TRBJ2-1	CASSVRMATPGGEQFF	TGTGCCAGCAGTGTCCGAATGGCGACTCCCGGGGGTGAGCAGTTCTTC
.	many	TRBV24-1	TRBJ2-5	CATSEPETQYF	TGTGCCACCAGTGAACCAGAGACCCAGTACTTC
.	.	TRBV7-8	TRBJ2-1	CASSDLPWRAYNEQFF	TGTGCCAGCAGCGACCTACCTTGGCGGGCCTACAATGAGCAGTTCTTC
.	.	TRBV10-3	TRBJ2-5	CAISERLAGVQYF	TGTGCCATCAGTGAGCGTCTAGCCGGCGTGCAGTACTTC
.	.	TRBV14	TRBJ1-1	CASSQDSNTALGNTEAFF	TGTGCCAGCAGCCAAGATTCTAATACAGCGCTGGGGAACACTGAAGCTTTCTTT
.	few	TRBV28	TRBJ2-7	CASHGGRAYEQYF	TGTGCCAGCCACGGAGGCAGGGCCTACGAGCAGTACTTC
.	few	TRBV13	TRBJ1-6	CASSLAAGNSPPHF	TGTGCCAGCAGCTTAGCCGCAGGGAACTCACCCCCCCACTTT
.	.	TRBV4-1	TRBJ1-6	CASSQDRQVHSPLHF	TGCGCCAGCAGCCAAGACCGACAGGTCCATTCACCCCTCCACTTT
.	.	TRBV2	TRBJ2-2	CANQPMRPNTGELFF	TGTGCCAACCAGCCGATGCGTCCCAACACCGGGGAGCTGTTTTTT
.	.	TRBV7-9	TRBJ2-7	CASSTEVTRDEQYF	TGTGCCAGCAGCACAGAAGTTACCAGGGATGAGCAGTACTTC
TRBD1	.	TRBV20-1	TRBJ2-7	CSALRPGTAYEQYF	TGCAGTGCTTTAAGACCCGGGACAGCCTACGAGCAGTACTTC
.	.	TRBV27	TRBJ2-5	CASSPYEGERYF	TGTGCCAGCAGTCCCTACGAGGGGGAGCGGTACTTC
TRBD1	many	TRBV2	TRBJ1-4	CASSEDRATNEKLFF	TGTGCCAGCAGTGAGGACAGGGCAACTAATGAAAAACTGTTTTTT
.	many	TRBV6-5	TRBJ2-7	CASSYSTATVSSYEQYF	TGTGCCAGCAGTTACTCGACGGCGACAGTTAGCTCCTACGAGCAGTACTTC
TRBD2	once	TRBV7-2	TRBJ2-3	CASSTRPQLAGITDTQYF	TGTGCCAGCAGCACAAGGCCCCAACTAGCGGGGATCACAGATACGCAGTATTTT
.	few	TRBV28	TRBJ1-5	CASTDSSHQPQHF	TGTGCCAGCACTGACAGCTCTCATCAGCCCCAGCATTTT
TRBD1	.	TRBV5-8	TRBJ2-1	CASSRSTGTGGHNEQFF	TGTGCCAGCAGCCGCTCTACCGGGACAGGGGGGCACAATGAGCAGTTCTTC
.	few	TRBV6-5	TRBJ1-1	CASSYSSIQGMNTEAFF	TGTGCCAGCAGTTACTCTTCGATCCAGGGCATGAACACTGAAGCTTTCTTT
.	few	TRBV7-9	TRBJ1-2	CASSEQGSLLNYGYTF	TGTGCCAGCAGCGAACAGGGTTCGTTACTAAACTATGGCTACACCTTC
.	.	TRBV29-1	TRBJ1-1	CSVDAIQGGNTEAFF	TGCAGCGTGGACGCCATCCAGGGCGGAAACACTGAAGCTTTCTTT
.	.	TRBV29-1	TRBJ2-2	CSVENVGGHTGELFF	TGCAGCGTTGAAAATGTTGGGGGCCATACCGGGGAGCTGTTTTTT
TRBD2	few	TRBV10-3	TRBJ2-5	CAISARLAGADNEQYF	TGTGCCATCAGCGCCCGACTAGCGGGGGCGGACAATGAGCAGTACTTC
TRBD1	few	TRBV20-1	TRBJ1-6	CSARRRQGAGNNSPLHF	TGCAGTGCTAGACGAAGACAGGGGGCAGGAAATAATTCACCCCTCCACTTT
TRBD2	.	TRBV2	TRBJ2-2	CASRSTGTNTGELFF	TGTGCCAGCAGATCAACCGGGACTAATACCGGGGAGCTGTTTTTT
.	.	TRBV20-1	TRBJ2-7	CSARGRLPQLYEQYF	TGCAGTGCTAGAGGGAGGCTGCCACAACTGTACGAGCAGTACTTC
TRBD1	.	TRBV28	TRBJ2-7	CASSYDRDRGKYF	TGTGCCAGCAGCTACGACCGGGACAGGGGGAAGTACTTC
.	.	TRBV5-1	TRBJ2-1	CASTEGDNEQFF	TGCGCCAGCACCGAAGGCGACAATGAGCAGTTCTTC
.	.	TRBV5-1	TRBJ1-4	CASSSLAATSEKLFF	TGCGCCAGCAGCTCTCTGGCAGCAACTAGTGAAAAACTGTTTTTT